The entry that follows covers one TCR beta chain sequence. Method: immunoSEQ multiplex PCR; TCRdb's copy keeps in-frame clones and lacks some. The repertoire holds a few million clones, with 80% to 95% as singletons. Donors, healthy HIV-negative adults, lacked recent acute infections or vaccinations. This sample was included in a study of shared clonotypes between healthy human individuals. Study overall: A donor's plate count was three for CD4 naive and three for CD4 memory; CD8 naive had two and CD8 memory one.

This CDR3 has 15 amino acids. Trimming took 5 bases from V and 3 from J, leaving 15 bases between them. Per germline, CDR1 SGHAT and CDR2 FQNNGV. The chain couples TRBV11-2 to TRBJ2-3, with D perhaps TRBD1 or TRBD2 (6 bases each). This TCR came from a man in his late teens or twenties in good health. Some clones in this sample may be carry-over from other donors' samples. The specimen was naive CD4+ T cells from PBMCs. Indicated subset: CD45RA+ positively selected. In DNA, the CDR3 is TGTGCCAGCAGCCGGCCGGGGGCGCGAACAGATACGCAGTATTTT. Its protein is CASSRPGARTDTQYF.